This T cell receptor beta chain originates from a study of metastatic and nonmetastatic thyroid tumors. In the study overall: Repertoire data that came from the blood and tumor or nodule tissue of malignant and benign thyroid patients were compared.

CDR1 is LNHDA and CDR2 is SQIVND in the germline V gene (reference sequence). This CDR3 region has 14 residues. V was trimmed by 11 bases and J by 0 bases, leaving 14 bases between them. Original handling: What underpinned the distant-metastasis classifier for papillary thyroid cancer was the set of CDR3 differences across clinicopathological groups. TCRdb ran MiXCR on the PCR reads. For this entry, the V and J calls and clone size follow TCRdb and not the study's own pipeline. The sample lists about 38,000 clones; roughly half were seen once. No patient had received any treatment before thyroid surgery. This clone was recorded a few times.

The clonotype comes from a male donor with papillary thyroid cancer or a benign thyroid nodule (not recorded which). Some clones in this sample may be carry-over from other donors' samples. J is TRBJ2-1 and V is TRBV19; weak D call: TRBD2 (5 bases). Input material: tumor tissue. CDR3 amino acids: CAAGRGSSYNEQFF. CDR3 in DNA: TGTGCCGCCGGAAGAGGGAGCTCCTACAATGAGCAGTTCTTC.